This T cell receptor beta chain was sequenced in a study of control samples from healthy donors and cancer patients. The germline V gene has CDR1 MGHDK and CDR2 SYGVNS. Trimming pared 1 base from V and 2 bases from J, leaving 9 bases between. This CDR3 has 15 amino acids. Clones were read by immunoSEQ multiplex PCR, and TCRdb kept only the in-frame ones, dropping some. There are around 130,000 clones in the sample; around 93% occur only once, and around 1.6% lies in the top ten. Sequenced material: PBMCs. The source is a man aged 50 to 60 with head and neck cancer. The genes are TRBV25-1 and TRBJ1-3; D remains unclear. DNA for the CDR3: TGTGCCAGCAGTGAATTGGCAAGGGCTGGAAACACCATATATTTT. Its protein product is CASSELARAGNTIYF.